Shown below are 22 T cell receptor beta chains from a single sample sequenced in a study of shared clonotypes between healthy human individuals. Clones were read by immunoSEQ multiplex PCR, and TCRdb kept only the in-frame ones, dropping some. The data contain 550,000 to 650,000 clones, about 95% of them singletons. Naive CD8 cells, CD45RO-negative and positively selected for CCR7, excluded terminally differentiated effector memory CD45RA+ cells. The sequenced material came from naive CD8+ T cells sorted from blood. The receptors stem from a woman aged 25-40 years in good health.

The chain employs TRBV28 and TRBJ2-7; 8 nucleotides match TRBD2. Germline V gives CDR1 MDHEN, CDR2 SYDVKM. Losses at the gene ends were 7 bases for V and 0 bases for J; bases not matched to a gene: 14. The CDR3 extends over 17 amino acids. CDR3 loop: CASTSGGGPPSSYEQYF. The DNA of the CDR3 is TGTGCCAGCACCTCGGGGGGGGGTCCCCCATCCTCCTACGAGCAGTACTTC. Supplemented by reference TRBV28 and TRBJ2-7, the full variable domain reads DVKVTQSSRYLVKRTGEKVFLECVQDMDHENMFWYRQDPGLGLRLIYFSYDVKMKEKGDIPEGYSVSREKKERFSLILESASTNQTSMYLCASTSGGGPPSSYEQYFGPGTRLTVT.

This clone was recorded a few times. The chain couples TRBV19 to TRBJ2-7, with D possibly being TRBD1 or TRBD2 (6 bases each). This CDR3 has 13 residues. The ends were cut back, 6 bases at V and 5 bases at J, with 14 bases in the middle. Germline V gene lookup returns CDR1 LNHDA and CDR2 SQIVND (reference sequence). For the CDR3, the DNA is TGTGCCAGTAGCCTCTGGGGGGCCCACGAGCAGTACTTC. Protein product: CASSLWGAHEQYF.

The chain links TRBV13 to TRBJ2-7; 7 nucleotides agree with TRBD2. The CDR3 length is 17 residues. V lost 0 bases to trimming and J lost 6 bases; unmatched junction nucleotides: 14. The germline V gene encodes CDR1 PRHDT and CDR2 FYEKMQ (reference sequence). The CDR3 reads CASSLGTSLGGIVEQYF. For the CDR3, the DNA is TGTGCCAGCAGCTTAGGGACATCTCTGGGGGGGATAGTCGAGCAGTACTTC. Looking up the rest from reference TRBV13 and TRBJ2-7 gives the full variable domain: AAGVIQSPRHLIKEKRETATLKCYPIPRHDTVYWYQQGPGQDPQFLISFYEKMQSDKGSIPDRFSAQQFSDYHSELNMSSLELGDSALYFCASSLGTSLGGIVEQYFGPGTRLTVT.

With regard to this clone: Within the sample, other DNA sequences also encode this same CDR3. As DNA, the CDR3 is TGTGCCAGCAGTTTATTGGGCGGCGAGCAGTACTTC. Translated, it gives CASSLLGGEQYF. The chain joins TRBV27 to TRBJ2-7; D not resolved. Germline V gives CDR1 MNHEY, CDR2 SMNVEV (reference sequence). This CDR3 has 12 amino acids. V lost 1 base and J 6 bases, leaving 7 bases between the germline ends.

The chain recombines TRBV5-6 with TRBJ2-7; possible D gene TRBD2, 6 bases. The V end was cut by 4 bases, the J end by 7 bases, with 12 bases between. The CDR3 sequence is 12 residues long. Germline CDR1 is SGHDT and CDR2 is YYEEEE. The CDR3 loop reads CASSAGPLEQYF. CDR3 DNA sequence: TGTGCCAGCAGCGCGGGACCGCTTGAGCAGTACTTC.

The CDR3 DNA reads as TGTGCCAGCTCCACCGGGACTAGCGGCTACGAGCAGTACTTC. It codes for CASSTGTSGYEQYF. V gene TRBV27 combines with J gene TRBJ2-7; 11 bases are a match to TRBD2. Trimming at V came to 8 bases and at J to 3 bases, leaving 6 bases not matched to a gene. The CDR3 has 14 amino acids. Germline-derived CDR1 and CDR2 are MNHEY and SMNVEV (reference sequence).

The V and J genes are TRBV28 and TRBJ1-1; D is unclear. CDR1 is MDHEN, CDR2 SYDVKM, per germline. Trimming took 4 bases from V and 2 from J, leaving 14 bases between them. CDR3 length: 15 amino acids. The DNA for the CDR3 is TGTGCCAGCAGTTCTCCGCGGAGGGCAAACACTGAAGCTTTCTTT. Translating gives CASSSPRRANTEAFF.

The chain has TRBV15 and TRBJ2-7; unclear D gene. The CDR3 length is 15 residues. The germline V gene encodes CDR1 LNHNV and CDR2 YYDKDF (reference sequence). V lost 3 bases, J lost 2 bases, and 14 bases lay in between. CDR3 in DNA: TGTGCCACCAGCAGGGCCCCGGACGTAACCTACGAGCAGTACTTC. Amino acid sequence: CATSRAPDVTYEQYF.

The V call is TRBV10-1, the J call TRBJ2-3; D uncertain. V lost 3 bases, J lost 2 bases, and 9 bases lay in between. The CDR3 runs to 14 residues. The germline gives CDR1 WNHNN, CDR2 SYGVQD (reference sequence). CDR3 nucleotides: TGCGCCAGCAGTGACGCGCGGACCACAGATACGCAGTATTTT. Translating it yields CASSDARTTDTQYF.

With respect to this clone: The same CDR3 arises from other DNA sequences in this sample as well. The chain links TRBV7-9 to TRBJ2-5; D is undetermined. Per the germline V gene, CDR1 is SEHNR and CDR2 is FQNEAQ (reference sequence). V lost 5 bases and J 1 base, leaving 5 bases between the germline ends. The CDR3 totals 12 residues. The CDR3 sequence: CASSPSQETQYF. CDR3 coding DNA: TGTGCCAGCAGCCCCTCCCAAGAGACCCAGTACTTC.

The chain couples TRBV19 to TRBJ2-7, with TRBD1 matching 7 bases. CDR3 length: 14 amino acids. V dropped 10 bases and J dropped 4; count of bases not matched to a gene: 13. Per the germline V gene, CDR1 is LNHDA and CDR2 is SQIVND (reference sequence). The CDR3 sequence is CATGPATGAYEQYF. The DNA of the CDR3 is TGTGCCACCGGGCCCGCAACAGGGGCATACGAGCAGTACTTC.

The chain recombines TRBV9 with TRBJ2-5; tentative D call: TRBD2 (7 bases). The J call may be wrong; the DNA end is better matched by TRBJ2-7. The germline CDR1 and CDR2 sequences are SGDLS and YYNGEE. This CDR3 contains 14 residues. This CDR3 reads CASSEGGSSYEQYF. The CDR3 DNA reads as TGTGCCAGCAGCGAGGGGGGGTCCTCCTACGAGCAGTACTTC.

J is TRBJ2-7 and V is TRBV6-5, with D perhaps matching TRBD2 (6 bases). This CDR3 contains 13 residues. The V gene's germline CDR1 is MNHEY and CDR2 SVGAGI. Between the trimmed V and J ends, which lost 1 base and 3 bases, there was a span of 7 bases. CDR3 sequence: CASSYYSGYEQYF. The CDR3 DNA is TGTGCCAGCAGTTACTATAGCGGCTACGAGCAGTACTTC.

The chain has TRBV2 and TRBJ2-7; TRBD1 matches 10 bases. Germline trimming cut 6 bases from V and 5 bases from J; bases unmatched to any gene: 4. The CDR3 length is 13 residues. CDR1 is SNHLY and CDR2 is FYNNEI in the germline V gene. CDR3 protein: CASRPGQGNEQYF. DNA of the CDR3: TGTGCCAGCAGACCGGGACAGGGGAACGAGCAGTACTTC.

V is TRBV6-5 and J is TRBJ2-1, with TRBD2 identical over 10 bases. V dropped 2 bases and J dropped 6; count of bases not matched to a gene: 7. This CDR3 comprises 16 residues. Germline CDR1 reads MNHEY; CDR2 reads SVGAGI. CDR3 in amino acids: CASSYGLSGRGNEQFF. As DNA, the CDR3 is TGTGCCAGCAGTTACGGGTTAAGCGGGAGGGGCAATGAGCAGTTCTTC.

The rearrangement links TRBV4-2 to TRBJ2-7; D remains ambiguous. The V gene's germline CDR1 is LGHNA and CDR2 YNFKEQ. This CDR3 region has 15 residues. Trimming took off 0 bases at V and 0 bases at J, with 9 bases between the two ends. CDR3 region: CASSQESASSYEQYF. As DNA, the CDR3 is TGTGCCAGCAGCCAAGAGAGCGCGAGCTCCTACGAGCAGTACTTC.

The chain links TRBV6-5 to TRBJ2-2; D unresolved. CDR3 length: 15 amino acids. Trimming stripped 0 bases from V and 4 bases from J, with 9 bases between. Germline V gene data show CDR1 as MNHEY and CDR2 as SVGAGI. The CDR3 protein is CASSYSVPSTGELFF. DNA of the CDR3: TGTGCCAGCAGTTACTCCGTTCCGTCCACCGGGGAGCTGTTTTTT.

The chain employs TRBV27 and TRBJ1-1; tentatively, D is TRBD1 (6 bases). Trimming shortened V by 2 bases and J by 4 bases, and 14 bases separated the two germline ends. The germline gives CDR1 MNHEY, CDR2 SMNVEV (reference sequence). The CDR3 is made up of 15 amino acids. Here the CDR3 reads CASSLRGRGGTEAFF. CDR3 bases: TGTGCCAGCAGTTTAAGGGGGAGGGGGGGCACTGAAGCTTTCTTT.

The CDR3 DNA follows: TGTGCCAGCAGCGCCGCTTGGAATCCATTGGACGAGCAGTACTTC. Protein sequence: CASSAAWNPLDEQYF. This chain connects TRBV9 to TRBJ2-7; no clear D. Trimming shortened V by 3 bases and J by 5 bases, and 18 bases separated the two germline ends. CDR1 and CDR2 from the germline V gene are SGDLS and YYNGEE. The CDR3 has 15 amino acids.

The gene calls are TRBV5-6 and TRBJ2-3, with a possible D match to TRBD2 (5 bases). V lost 2 bases and J 4 bases, leaving 11 bases between the germline ends. This CDR3 comprises 14 residues. The germline V gene encodes CDR1 SGHDT and CDR2 YYEEEE. CDR3: CASSFGGAADTQYF. The CDR3, as DNA: TGTGCCAGCAGCTTCGGAGGCGCCGCAGATACGCAGTATTTT. Full variable domain (missing parts from reference TRBV5-6 and TRBJ2-3): DAGVTQSPTHLIKTRGQQVTLRCSPKSGHDTVSWYQQALGQGPQFIFQYYEEEERQRGNFPDRFSGHQFPNYSSELNVNALLLGDSALYLCASSFGGAADTQYFGPGTRLTVL.

This clone has just one count. This chain joins TRBV11-2 and TRBJ1-1, with D unclear. Trimming pared 3 bases from V and 11 bases from J, leaving 10 bases between. Germline V gene lookup returns CDR1 SGHAT and CDR2 FQNNGV. The CDR3 runs to 11 residues. CDR3: CASSLAENAFF. CDR3 nucleotide sequence: TGTGCCAGCAGCTTGGCCGAAAACGCTTTCTTT.

The chain joins TRBV27 to TRBJ1-5; D is uncertain. The CDR3 has 16 residues. Trimming shortened V by 6 bases and J by 4 bases, and 19 bases separated the two germline ends. Per germline, CDR1 MNHEY and CDR2 SMNVEV (reference sequence). The CDR3 loop is CASRQWVSGANQPQHF. CDR3 DNA sequence: TGTGCCAGCAGGCAGTGGGTTTCGGGAGCAAATCAGCCCCAGCATTTT.